These 6 T cell receptor beta chains came from one sample sequenced in a study of CD8+CD57+ T cells in acquired aplastic anemia (dated by TCRdb to the late 2010s). TCRdb shows the sequencer as Illumina HiSeq 2000. TCR beta VDJ combination and CDR3 sequence profiling used genomic DNA as the template. TCRdb reran the public reads through fastp at Q25 and MiXCR, keeping productive beta chains. Each CDR3 protein gets just one entry, which takes the most common genes and DNA from the rows behind it. The sample profile shows 200,000 to 250,000 distinct CDR3 sequences; approximately 60% of them were found once. Around 32% of the sample rests with the top ten. The sequenced sample consisted of sorted CD4+, CD8+, or CD8+CD57+ T cells (not recorded which) from PBMCs. Receptors were obtained from a human donor in good health.

The chain employs TRBV5-1 and TRBJ2-7; D may be TRBD1 (5 bases). CDR1 is SGHRS and CDR2 is YFSETQ in the germline V gene. The CDR3 is 14 amino acids. V was clipped by 7 bases and J by 3 bases, with 17 bases between them. The CDR3, as DNA: TGCGCCAGCCGGATCGAAGGGGAAAACTACGAGCAGTACTTC. This codes for CASRIEGENYEQYF.

The chain uses TRBV5-1 and TRBJ1-2; the D gene is possibly TRBD1 (5 bases). The V end was cut by 4 bases, the J end by 11 bases, with 21 bases between. Per the germline V gene, CDR1 is SGHRS and CDR2 is YFSETQ. The CDR3 has 14 residues. Here the CDR3 reads CASSPGRGLAEYTF. The CDR3 nucleotides are TGCGCCAGCAGCCCGGGACGGGGACTAGCGGAGTACACCTTC.

This clonotype came up a few times. This chain links TRBV9 with TRBJ2-2; perhaps D is TRBD1 or TRBD2 (5 bases each). Deletions cut 2 bases from V and 0 bases from J, with 5 bases between. Germline CDR1 reads SGDLS; CDR2 reads YYNGEE. This CDR3 comprises 14 residues. Here the CDR3 DNA reads TGTGCCAGCAGCGTGGGACCGAACACCGGGGAGCTGTTTTTT. It specifies CASSVGPNTGELFF.

This sequence joins TRBV7-2 and TRBJ2-7; no definite D call. CDR1 SGHTA and CDR2 FQGNSA come from the germline V gene. With 6 bases removed from V and 7 bases from J, the gap between germline ends came to 10 bases. The CDR3 runs 11 residues. In nucleotides, the CDR3 is TGTGCCAGCAGTTACACCCTGGAGCAGTACTTC. Residues: CASSYTLEQYF.

In this sample, this clonotype turned up a few times. This chain links TRBV24-1 with TRBJ1-4, with 9 bases identical to TRBD1. This CDR3 is built from 17 residues. From germline, CDR1 is KGHDR and CDR2 SFDVKD. V lost 5 bases to trimming and J lost 3 bases; unmatched junction nucleotides: 9. Here the CDR3 reads CATSAGGTGQANEKLFF. In DNA, the CDR3 is TGTGCCACCAGTGCGGGAGGGACAGGGCAAGCTAATGAAAAACTGTTTTTT.

The chain joins TRBV6-5 to TRBJ2-6, with unresolved D. The V and J ends lost 2 bases and 2 bases respectively, with 7 bases between them. This CDR3 region has 15 residues. CDR1 and CDR2 from the germline V gene are MNHEY and SVGAGI. In DNA, the CDR3 is TGTGCCAGCAGTTACGGCAGTCCTGGGGCCAACGTCCTGACTTTC. It is translated as CASSYGSPGANVLTF.